This TCR beta chain was documented in a study of cytomegalovirus exposure and HLA in healthy donors. Study details: An earlier analysis found 117 million unique TCR beta sequences from roughly 170 million T cells. Broader study findings: Cytomegalovirus association was assigned to approximately 160 TCR beta chains. A later analysis showed HLA-associated TCR beta chains outstripping equally common others in clonal expansion.

In the PCR, 60 Vbeta and 13 Jbeta primers were used. Libraries were prepared by immunoSEQ multiplex PCR; TCRdb keeps only in-frame clonotypes and omits some of them. This sample has approximately 140,000 clones; about 85% occur once, and the top ten carry about 3.5%. On this clone: The antigen is not known.

The sequenced sample consisted of PBMCs. The TCR originated in a human donor in good health.

This chain's CDR3 is CASSANRFTYEQYF. In DNA form, the CDR3 reads TGTGCCAGCAGTGCAAACAGATTTACCTACGAGCAGTACTTC. The chain recombines TRBV6-1 with TRBJ2-7; unclear D gene. CDR1 and CDR2 (germline): MNHNS, SASEGT. Trimming removed 4 bases from V and 2 bases from J, with 12 bases in between. This CDR3 region has 14 residues.